Below are 2 T cell receptor beta chains sequenced from a single sample in a study of blood T cell repertoires in COVID-19. This table comes from immunoSEQ multiplex PCR, and its TCRdb copy is limited to in-frame clones, with some not included. In the table there are 40,000 or so clones, 77% of which are singletons. The sample was peripheral blood. These TCRs come from a woman in her 70s with acute or convalescent COVID-19.

The gene calls are TRBV6-6 and TRBJ1-2; TRBD1 agrees at 9 bases. This CDR3 region has 15 residues. The germline gives CDR1 MNHNY, CDR2 SVGAGI (reference sequence). Trimming removed 5 bases from V and 2 bases from J; junction bases left unmatched: 6. CDR3 region: CASSPGTGRNYGYTF. The CDR3 coding sequence is TGTGCCAGCAGTCCGGGGACAGGGAGGAACTATGGCTACACCTTC.

In this sample, this clone turned up a few times. V gene TRBV7-9 combines with J gene TRBJ2-1, with 12 bases lining up with TRBD2. Germline CDR1 SEHNR, CDR2 FQNEAQ (reference sequence). This CDR3 spans 15 amino acids. The ends lost 5 bases at V and 8 bases at J; junction bases unmatched: 7. The chain's CDR3 is CASSVGLAGNHEQFF. CDR3 coding DNA: TGTGCCAGCAGCGTAGGACTAGCGGGGAATCATGAGCAGTTCTTC.